Each of the 9 T cell receptor beta chains below was sequenced from the same sample in a study of Graves' ophthalmopathy and Graves' hyperthyroidism. Amplified TCR beta CDR3 regions were obtained using RNA transcripts as template. The library came from an HTBI-primed first-round RT-PCR and a second-round multiplex PCR. TCRdb itself ran the multiplex PCR reads through MiXCR, one entry per CDR3 protein. The data hold 350,000 or so distinct CDR3 sequences, with under 20% observed a single time. The specimen sequenced was peripheral blood. The receptors were gathered from an adult man with Graves' ophthalmopathy.

At least ten counts were recorded for this clonotype. This chain connects TRBV7-9 to TRBJ1-5, with D unclear. V lost 5 bases to trimming and J lost 3 bases, with 14 bases between them. The CDR3 sequence is 15 residues long. Germline CDR1 and CDR2: SEHNR and FQNEAQ (reference sequence). DNA of the CDR3: TGTGCCAGCAGCAACACCCGGGCCAACAATCAGCCCCAGCATTTT. Protein sequence: CASSNTRANNQPQHF.

This clonotype was detected ten times or more. The chain carries TRBV6-1 and TRBJ1-2, with 9 bases that match TRBD1. The CDR3 loop spans 15 amino acids. Per germline, CDR1 MNHNS and CDR2 SASEGT. V was clipped by 5 bases and J by 4 bases; unmatched bases: 8. CDR3 amino acids: CASSRIGTGSYGYTF. In DNA, the CDR3 is TGTGCCAGCAGTCGAATAGGGACAGGGAGCTATGGCTACACCTTC.

This clonotype was seen repeatedly, ten times or more. The rearrangement uses TRBV4-1 and TRBJ1-2; 11 positions match TRBD1. Losses at the gene ends were 6 bases for V and 4 bases for J; bases not matched to a gene: 7. This CDR3 is 15 amino acids long. Germline CDR1 is MGHRA and CDR2 is YSYEKL. This CDR3 is CASSPDRGPGYGYTF. The DNA of the CDR3 is TGCGCCAGCAGTCCGGACAGGGGGCCTGGCTATGGCTACACCTTC.

This clonotype was found many times. The chain uses TRBV9 and TRBJ1-1, with TRBD1 as a possible D gene (6 bases). The CDR3 contains 17 residues. Trimming pared 0 bases from V and 3 bases from J, leaving 18 bases between. From germline, CDR1 is SGDLS and CDR2 YYNGEE. The DNA of the CDR3 is TGTGCCAGCAGCGTAGACCCGGAACAGGGAGCGGACACTGAAGCTTTCTTT. Encoded protein: CASSVDPEQGADTEAFF.

This clonotype appeared many times. As DNA, the CDR3 is TGTGCCAGCAGCCAAGCCTTCAGGGGGCGGGTGACCCAGTACTTC. Translated, it gives CASSQAFRGRVTQYF. The chain has TRBV3-1 and TRBJ2-5, with 8 positions matching TRBD1. After removal of 1 base from V and 7 bases from J, the junction contained 8 bases not matched to a gene. This CDR3 comprises 15 residues. Germline CDR1 LGHDT, CDR2 YNNKEL (reference sequence).

This clonotype was picked up many times. V and J are TRBV24-1 and TRBJ1-1; D remains unclear. This CDR3 contains 13 residues. The germline V and J ends were trimmed by 3 bases and 3 bases, with 7 bases remaining between them. Germline V gene lookup returns CDR1 KGHDR and CDR2 SFDVKD. This CDR3 is CATSDPEDTEAFF. The CDR3 region has the DNA TGTGCCACCAGTGATCCGGAGGACACTGAAGCTTTCTTT.

This clonotype appeared many times. CDR3 sequence: CSASGQGNQPQHF. DNA of the CDR3: TGCAGTGCTAGTGGCCAGGGCAATCAGCCCCAGCATTTT. V usage is TRBV20-1 and J usage is TRBJ1-5, with unresolved D. Germline V lookup: CDR1 DFQATT, CDR2 SNEGSKA (reference sequence). The CDR3 extends over 13 amino acids. V was trimmed by 3 bases and J by 2 bases, leaving 8 bases between them.

This clonotype was seen many times. This sequence joins TRBV12-3 or TRBV12-4 and TRBJ1-1; D is uncertain. This CDR3 is 14 amino acids long. The germline V and J ends were trimmed by 5 bases and 1 base, with 11 bases remaining between them. CDR3 region: CASSLHHGNTEAFF. The CDR3 DNA reads as TGTGCCAGCAGTCTCCATCATGGGAACACTGAAGCTTTCTTT.

This clonotype was seen many times. The gene calls are TRBV19 and TRBJ1-1; no definite D call. Germline assignment: CDR1 LNHDA and CDR2 SQIVND (reference sequence). V was trimmed by 4 bases and J by 2 bases, leaving 17 bases between them. The CDR3 consists of 16 residues. CDR3 residues: CASSTSTGRGNTEAFF. As DNA, the CDR3 is TGTGCCAGTAGTACCTCCACCGGGCGCGGAAACACTGAAGCTTTCTTT.